The 2 T cell receptor beta chains given below trace back to one sample, sequenced in a study of type 1 regulatory T cells. These receptors have no identified antigens. TCRdb redid the calling of the reads with MiXCR, one entry per CDR3 protein. Of about 67,000 distinct CDR3 sequences in the sample, nearly 50% were seen once. Sequenced material: cultured non-Tr1 T cells, either the whole culture or a sorted T cell fraction (not recorded which). These receptors all come from a human donor in good health.

The chain joins TRBV12-3 or TRBV12-4 to TRBJ1-1; D call uncertain. Trimming stripped 3 bases from V and 8 bases from J, with 13 bases between. CDR3 length: 13 residues. CDR3 DNA: TGTGCCAGCAGTTTGGGTTGGGAGAGCGAAGCTTTCTTT. Residues: CASSLGWESEAFF.

In its sample, this clonotype was seen a few times. The rearrangement links TRBV7-2 to TRBJ1-1, with D possibly matching TRBD1 (5 bases). This CDR3 spans 14 amino acids. The germline V gene has CDR1 SGHTA and CDR2 FQGNSA. Trimming took off 1 base at V and 1 base at J, with 7 bases between the two ends. CDR3 sequence: CASSLVQGNTEAFF. CDR3 sequence (DNA): TGTGCCAGCAGCTTAGTTCAGGGGAACACTGAAGCTTTCTTT.